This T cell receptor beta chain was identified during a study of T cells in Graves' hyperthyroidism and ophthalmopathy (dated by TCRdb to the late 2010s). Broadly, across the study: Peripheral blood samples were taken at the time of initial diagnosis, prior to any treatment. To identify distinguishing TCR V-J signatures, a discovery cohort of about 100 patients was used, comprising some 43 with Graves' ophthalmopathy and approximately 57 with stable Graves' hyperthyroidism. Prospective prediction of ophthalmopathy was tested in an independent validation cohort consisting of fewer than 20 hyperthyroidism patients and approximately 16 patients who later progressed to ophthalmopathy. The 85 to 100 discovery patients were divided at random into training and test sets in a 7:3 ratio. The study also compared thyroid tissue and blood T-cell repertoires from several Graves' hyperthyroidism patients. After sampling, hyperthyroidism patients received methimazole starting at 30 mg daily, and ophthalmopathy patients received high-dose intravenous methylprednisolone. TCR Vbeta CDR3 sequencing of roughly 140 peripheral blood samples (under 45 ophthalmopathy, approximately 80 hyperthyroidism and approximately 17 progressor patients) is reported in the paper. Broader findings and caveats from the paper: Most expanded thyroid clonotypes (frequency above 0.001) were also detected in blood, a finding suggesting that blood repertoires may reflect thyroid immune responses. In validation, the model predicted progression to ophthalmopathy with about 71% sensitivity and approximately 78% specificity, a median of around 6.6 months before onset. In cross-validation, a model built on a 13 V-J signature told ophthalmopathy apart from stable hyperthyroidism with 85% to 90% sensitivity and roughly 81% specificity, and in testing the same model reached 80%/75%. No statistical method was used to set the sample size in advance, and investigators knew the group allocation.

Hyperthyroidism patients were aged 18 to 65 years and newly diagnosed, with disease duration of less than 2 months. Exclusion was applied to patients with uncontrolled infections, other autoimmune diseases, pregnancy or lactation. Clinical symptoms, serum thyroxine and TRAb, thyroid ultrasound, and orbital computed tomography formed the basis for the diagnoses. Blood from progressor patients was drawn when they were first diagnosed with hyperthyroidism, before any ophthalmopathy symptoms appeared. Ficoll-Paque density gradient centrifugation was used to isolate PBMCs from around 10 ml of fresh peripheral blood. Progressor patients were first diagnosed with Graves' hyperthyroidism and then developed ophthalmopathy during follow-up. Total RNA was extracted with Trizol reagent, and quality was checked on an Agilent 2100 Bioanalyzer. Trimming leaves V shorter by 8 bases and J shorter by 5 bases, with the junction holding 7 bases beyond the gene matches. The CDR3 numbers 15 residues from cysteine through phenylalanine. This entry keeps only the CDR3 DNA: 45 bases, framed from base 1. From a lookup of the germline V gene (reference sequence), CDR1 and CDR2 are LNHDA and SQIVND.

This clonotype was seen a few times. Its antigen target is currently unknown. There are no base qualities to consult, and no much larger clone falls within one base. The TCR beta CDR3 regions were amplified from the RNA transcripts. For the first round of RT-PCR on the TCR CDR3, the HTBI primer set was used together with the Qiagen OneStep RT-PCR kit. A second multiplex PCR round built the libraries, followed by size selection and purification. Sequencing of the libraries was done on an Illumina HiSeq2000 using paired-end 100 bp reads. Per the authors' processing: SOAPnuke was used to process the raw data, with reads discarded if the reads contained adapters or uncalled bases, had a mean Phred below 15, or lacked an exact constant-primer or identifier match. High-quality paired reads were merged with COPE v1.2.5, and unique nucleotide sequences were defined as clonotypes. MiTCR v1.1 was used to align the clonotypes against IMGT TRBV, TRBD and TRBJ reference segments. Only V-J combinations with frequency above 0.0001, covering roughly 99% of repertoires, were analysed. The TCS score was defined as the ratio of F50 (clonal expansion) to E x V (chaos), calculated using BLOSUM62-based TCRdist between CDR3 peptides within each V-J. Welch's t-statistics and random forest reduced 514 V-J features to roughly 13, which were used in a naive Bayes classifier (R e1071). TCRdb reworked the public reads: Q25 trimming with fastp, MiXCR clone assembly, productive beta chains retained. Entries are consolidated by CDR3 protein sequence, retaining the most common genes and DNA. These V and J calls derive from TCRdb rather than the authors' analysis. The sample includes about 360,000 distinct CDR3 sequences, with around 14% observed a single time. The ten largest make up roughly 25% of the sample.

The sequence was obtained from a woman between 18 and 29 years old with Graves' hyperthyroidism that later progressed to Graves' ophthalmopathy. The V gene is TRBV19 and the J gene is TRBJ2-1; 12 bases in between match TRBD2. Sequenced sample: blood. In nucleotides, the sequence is TGTGCCAGTCGCGGACTAGCGGGAATCAACAATGAGCAGTTCTTC. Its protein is CASRGLAGINNEQFF. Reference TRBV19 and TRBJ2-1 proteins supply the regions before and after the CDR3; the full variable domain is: DGGITQSPKYLFRKEGQNVTLSCEQNLNHDAMYWYRQDPGQGLRLIYYSQIVNDFQKGDIAEGYSVSREKKESFPLTVTSAQKNPTAFYLCASRGLAGINNEQFFGPGTRLTVL.